The rows below give T cell receptor beta chains drawn from one sample of a study of post-analysis software for immune sequencing data. From the PCR reads, TCRdb called clonotypes with MiXCR, one entry per CDR3 protein. The sample lists a few hundred thousand distinct CDR3 sequences; 34% were seen once. Source material: blood. Source of these receptors: a girl aged 2-17 years with multiple sclerosis. Each CDR3 is given with its conserved first and last residue. The D gene is left open where the match is weak. Not every row has a clone size; where given, it reads once, few, many or a size class.

d_gene	abundance	v_gene	len	j_gene	CDR3aa	CDR3nt
.	.	TRBV4-1	14	TRBJ1-2	CASSQDGQGYGYTF	TGCGCCAGCAGCCAAGATGGGCAGGGCTATGGCTACACCTTC
TRBD1	.	TRBV6-6	15	TRBJ1-2	CASSWDRGTNYGYTF	TGTGCCAGCAGCTGGGACAGGGGAACAAACTATGGCTACACCTTC
.	few	TRBV5-1	16	TRBJ2-5	CASSVVMGLGKETQYF	TGCGCCAGCAGCGTTGTTATGGGGCTCGGGAAAGAGACCCAGTACTTC
.	.	TRBV9	13	TRBJ2-5	CASSADTQETQYF	TGTGCCAGCAGCGCAGACACCCAAGAGACCCAGTACTTC
TRBD1	.	TRBV25-1	15	TRBJ1-4	CASSELGRGREKLFF	TGTGCCAGCAGTGAATTGGGCAGGGGGCGGGAAAAACTGTTTTTT
TRBD1	.	TRBV2	14	TRBJ1-6	CASSKRQGDSPLHF	TGTGCCAGCAGCAAAAGACAGGGCGATTCACCCCTCCACTTT
TRBD1	many	TRBV9	14	TRBJ2-5	CASSAGQGQETQYF	TGTGCCAGCAGCGCGGGACAGGGTCAAGAGACCCAGTACTTC
.	.	TRBV9	14	TRBJ2-5	CASSPLWSGETQYF	TGTGCCAGCAGCCCTCTCTGGTCGGGGGAGACCCAGTACTTC
.	many	TRBV3-1	14	TRBJ1-6	CASSHRQVNSPLHF	TGTGCCAGCAGCCATCGACAGGTCAATTCACCCCTCCACTTT
.	.	TRBV3-1	15	TRBJ2-5	CASSPGSVGHETQYF	TGTGCCAGCAGCCCAGGTTCAGTGGGGCACGAGACCCAGTACTTC
.	few	TRBV7-3	15	TRBJ2-3	CASSFGPPMGDTQYF	TGTGCCAGCAGCTTTGGACCCCCCATGGGCGATACGCAGTATTTT
.	.	TRBV2	14	TRBJ1-5	CASSVGRGNQPQHF	TGTGCCAGCAGTGTCGGGAGGGGCAATCAGCCCCAGCATTTT
.	.	TRBV7-2	14	TRBJ2-2	CASSPTRSTGELFF	TGTGCCAGCAGCCCGACTCGTAGCACCGGGGAGCTGTTTTTT
.	.	TRBV5-1	16	TRBJ1-6	CASSPDRRLYNSPLHF	TGCGCCAGCAGCCCGGACAGACGCCTTTATAATTCACCCCTCCACTTT
TRBD1	few	TRBV11-2	16	TRBJ2-7	CVSLPVGGQGSYEQYF	TGTGTCAGCCTCCCGGTGGGTGGACAGGGGAGTTACGAGCAGTACTTC
TRBD1	few	TRBV5-1	17	TRBJ2-5	CASSLAAGTGGEETQYF	TGCGCCAGCAGCTTGGCCGCAGGGACAGGGGGTGAGGAGACCCAGTACTTC
TRBD2	few	TRBV7-9	14	TRBJ2-7	CASSSGTSGYEQYF	TGTGCCAGCAGCTCGGGGACTAGCGGCTACGAGCAGTACTTC
TRBD2	few	TRBV20-1	13	TRBJ2-5	CSAGGTRRETQYF	TGCAGTGCTGGGGGGACTAGAAGAGAGACCCAGTACTTC
TRBD1	.	TRBV20-1	15	TRBJ2-4	CSASQGALAKNIQYF	TGCAGTGCTAGCCAGGGGGCTTTAGCCAAAAACATTCAGTACTTC
.	.	TRBV5-8	12	TRBJ1-1	CAPGGGNTEAFF	TGTGCCCCGGGGGGGGGGAACACTGAAGCTTTCTTT
.	.	TRBV19	14	TRBJ2-1	CASSMPAAYNEQFF	TGTGCCAGTAGTATGCCCGCGGCGTACAATGAGCAGTTCTTC
.	few	TRBV12-3/TRBV12-4	15	TRBJ1-6	CASSLAGRGGVALHF	TGTGCCAGCAGTTTAGCTGGCAGGGGAGGTGTGGCCCTCCACTTT
TRBD2	few	TRBV25-1	20	TRBJ2-6	CASSDRGGAKPISGANVLTF	TGTGCCAGCAGTGACCGGGGAGGGGCGAAACCTATCTCTGGGGCCAACGTCCTGACTTTC
.	.	TRBV20-1	15	TRBJ2-1	CSASFDGGGALEQFF	TGCAGCGCCTCTTTCGATGGTGGGGGGGCCTTGGAGCAGTTCTTC
TRBD1	few	TRBV28	15	TRBJ2-1	CASSLSGQGVGEQFF	TGTGCCAGCAGTTTATCCGGACAGGGGGTGGGTGAGCAGTTCTTC
TRBD1	.	TRBV5-1	15	TRBJ2-6	CASRGQGSGANVLTF	TGCGCCAGCAGGGGACAGGGCTCTGGGGCCAACGTCCTGACTTTC
TRBD1	.	TRBV5-1	12	TRBJ2-1	CASTKQGYEQFF	TGCGCCAGCACGAAACAGGGGTATGAGCAGTTCTTC
TRBD1	.	TRBV7-9	14	TRBJ1-2	CASSLAGQYYGYTF	TGTGCCAGCAGCTTAGCGGGACAGTACTATGGCTACACCTTC
TRBD1	few	TRBV27	15	TRBJ2-7	CASSLNTGGPYEQYF	TGTGCCAGCAGTTTGAATACAGGGGGCCCCTACGAGCAGTACTTC
.	few	TRBV6-1	12	TRBJ2-7	CASSATDYEQYF	TGTGCCAGCAGTGCGACAGACTACGAGCAGTACTTC
TRBD1	few	TRBV10-2	14	TRBJ2-1	CASIRTGVDNEQFF	TGCGCCAGCATCAGGACAGGGGTGGACAATGAGCAGTTCTTC
.	.	TRBV20-1	14	TRBJ1-5	CSARELTSNQPQHF	TGCAGTGCTAGGGAGTTAACAAGCAATCAGCCCCAGCATTTT
TRBD1	.	TRBV7-2	15	TRBJ2-1	CASSRDRGRRDEQFF	TGTGCCAGCAGCCGTGACAGGGGGCGCAGGGATGAGCAGTTCTTC
.	few	TRBV5-6	13	TRBJ2-5	CASSLRQTVTQYF	TGTGCCAGCAGCTTGCGACAGACGGTGACCCAGTACTTC
.	few	TRBV21-1	11	TRBJ2-3	CASSKSSTQYF	TGTGCCAGCAGCAAAAGTTCCACGCAGTATTTT
.	few	TRBV9	15	TRBJ1-2	CASSASVGPNYGYTF	TGTGCCAGCAGCGCATCGGTGGGACCTAACTATGGCTACACCTTC
TRBD1	once	TRBV7-2	16	TRBJ2-1	CASSLQGAGTHNEQFF	TGTGCCAGCAGCTTACAGGGGGCGGGCACCCACAATGAGCAGTTCTTC
.	.	TRBV14	14	TRBJ2-5	CASSLHSAQETQYF	TGTGCCAGCAGCCTTCACTCCGCGCAAGAGACCCAGTACTTC
.	.	TRBV5-1	15	TRBJ1-5	CASSLGPTRDQPQHF	TGCGCCAGCAGCTTGGGGCCGACACGAGATCAGCCCCAGCATTTT
TRBD1	.	TRBV15	13	TRBJ2-7	CATSSDRVREQYF	TGTGCCACCAGCTCGGACAGGGTGAGGGAGCAGTACTTC
TRBD2	.	TRBV3-1	16	TRBJ2-3	CASSLGSSGGHDTQYF	TGTGCCAGCAGCCTCGGATCTAGCGGGGGGCACGATACGCAGTATTTT
TRBD1	few	TRBV11-2	17	TRBJ2-7	CASSYGTGGLSSYEQYF	TGTGCCAGCAGCTACGGGACAGGGGGACTTAGCTCCTACGAGCAGTACTTC
.	few	TRBV7-6	13	TRBJ2-1	CASSPVFQETQFF	TGTGCCAGCAGTCCAGTTTTCCAAGAGACCCAGTTCTTC